This T cell receptor beta chain comes out of a study of low-dose radiotherapy and immunotherapy resistance in tumors. Study context: Patients' oral aspirin dose was 300 mg daily across four cycles from cycle 1 day 1.

Time point specified: before trial treatment. Primers targeting TRAV and TRBV primed first-strand cDNA, covering alpha and beta chains. Amplification of TCRs used a constant-region primer and V-primer adapter for about 20 PCR cycles. MiXCR, applied by TCRdb to the reads, yields one record per CDR3 protein. The data contain 55,000 to 80,000 distinct CDR3 sequences, around 27% of them singletons. This clonotype was detected many times. At one boundary the junction diverges from the germline segment, which might be a read error. The germline CDR1 and CDR2 sequences are LGHNA and YSLEER. The CDR3 runs to 14 residues.

J is TRBJ1-1 and V is TRBV4-3; D uncertain. The starting material was PBMCs, obtained before treatment. The TCR comes from a male donor with rectosigmoid adenocarcinoma. The CDR3 loop is CASSEDQENTEAFF. The CDR3, as DNA: TGCGCCAGCAGCGAAGACCAGGAGAACACTGAAGCTTTCTTT.